The rows below give T cell receptor beta chains drawn from one sample of a study of beta chain features in type 1 diabetes. This table comes from immunoSEQ multiplex PCR, and its TCRdb copy is limited to in-frame clones, with some not included. Found here are about 900,000 clones, roughly 16% of them singletons; the top ten hold 0.023%. The sequenced sample consisted of naive CD4+ T cells from blood. These receptors were collected from a woman aged 18-29 years in good health. CDR3s include the opening cysteine and the closing phenylalanine or tryptophan. The order of the fields is D gene, CDR3 length, clone size, V gene, J gene, CDR3 protein, CDR3 DNA. A D gene is named only where the DNA matches it firmly. Only part of the rows carry a size: once, few, many, or a class if the clone is expanded.

-,16,few,TRBV5-4,TRBJ1-2,CASMRIGQGTAAGYTF,TGTGCCAGCATGAGGATTGGGCAGGGTACAGCTGCTGGCTACACCTTC
TRBD2,15,-,TRBV27,TRBJ2-7,CASSSPGTSDYEQYF,TGTGCCAGCAGTTCCCCCGGGACTAGCGACTACGAGCAGTACTTC
-,14,few,TRBV7-3,TRBJ2-1,CASSLEPSYNEQFF,TGTGCCAGCAGCTTAGAACCCTCCTACAATGAGCAGTTCTTC
TRBD2,16,-,TRBV27,TRBJ2-3,CASSAAGTSYTDTQYF,TGTGCCAGCAGTGCAGCCGGGACTAGCTACACAGATACGCAGTATTTT
-,12,few,TRBV19,TRBJ2-7,CASSIPPGQQYF,TGTGCCAGTAGTATCCCGCCAGGGCAGCAGTACTTC
-,13,-,TRBV27,TRBJ2-3,CASSFRRADTQYF,TGTGCCAGCAGTTTTCGCCGGGCAGATACGCAGTATTTT
-,13,few,TRBV6-6,TRBJ2-5,CASSYSGLETQYF,TGTGCCAGCAGTTACTCAGGGTTGGAGACCCAGTACTTC
TRBD2,15,-,TRBV11-2,TRBJ2-1,CASSLVSGRVFEQFF,TGTGCCAGCAGCTTAGTTAGCGGGAGGGTGTTTGAGCAGTTCTTC
-,14,-,TRBV18,TRBJ2-5,CASSPRGQQETQYF,TGTGCCAGCTCACCACGCGGGCAGCAAGAGACCCAGTACTTC
TRBD1,20,few,TRBV27,TRBJ1-5,CASRPRRDRGSGRGNQPQHF,TGTGCCAGCAGACCCCGTCGGGACAGGGGGTCAGGTAGGGGCAATCAGCCCCAGCATTTT
-,15,few,TRBV9,TRBJ2-3,CASSVDMGLTDTQYF,TGTGCCAGCAGCGTAGATATGGGGCTCACAGATACGCAGTATTTT
-,11,few,TRBV20-1,TRBJ1-2,CSATGGLGYTF,TGCAGTGCTACTGGGGGTCTTGGCTACACCTTC
TRBD2,13,-,TRBV5-1,TRBJ2-3,CASRVAGLDTQYF,TGCGCCAGCAGAGTAGCGGGTCTAGATACGCAGTATTTT
-,17,-,TRBV15,TRBJ1-4,CATSDIQPGQGREKLFF,TGTGCCACCAGCGACATACAACCGGGGCAGGGGAGGGAAAAACTGTTTTTT
-,15,few,TRBV7-3,TRBJ2-3,CASSLTSWGTDTQYF,TGTGCCAGCAGCTTAACTTCCTGGGGCACAGATACGCAGTATTTT
-,15,-,TRBV7-3,TRBJ2-7,CASSLLGGGSYEQYF,TGTGCCAGCAGCTTATTGGGCGGCGGATCCTACGAGCAGTACTTC
TRBD1,15,few,TRBV11-3,TRBJ2-5,CASSLGPGQQETQYF,TGTGCCAGCAGCTTAGGGCCGGGACAGCAAGAGACCCAGTACTTC
-,13,-,TRBV19,TRBJ1-1,CASRRQMNTEAFF,TGTGCCAGTAGGAGGCAGATGAACACTGAAGCTTTCTTT
-,16,-,TRBV7-6,TRBJ2-5,CASSPQAGQGGSTQYF,TGTGCCAGCAGCCCTCAAGCCGGACAGGGCGGGAGTACCCAGTACTTC
TRBD2,18,-,TRBV29-1,TRBJ2-1,CSVHSTSGRANSYNEQFF,TGCAGCGTACATTCGACTAGCGGGAGGGCCAACTCCTACAATGAGCAGTTCTTC
TRBD1,15,few,TRBV6-6,TRBJ1-4,CASSIRTGFKGNTVF,TGTGCCAGCAGTATTCGGACAGGATTCAAGGGAAACACCGTTTTT
TRBD2,15,-,TRBV6-6,TRBJ2-7,CASSYELAGPYEQYF,TGTGCCAGCAGTTACGAACTAGCGGGACCCTACGAGCAGTACTTC
-,14,few,TRBV28,TRBJ1-4,CASSLTPQGGKLFF,TGTGCCAGCAGTTTGACCCCGCAGGGCGGAAAACTGTTTTTT
TRBD2,16,-,TRBV14,TRBJ2-7,CASSPPWSSGRYEQYF,TGTGCCAGCAGCCCCCCGTGGTCTAGCGGGAGATACGAGCAGTACTTC
-,13,few,TRBV7-9,TRBJ2-2,CASSPQGGGELFF,TGTGCCAGCAGCCCCCAGGGGGGCGGGGAGCTGTTTTTT
TRBD2,15,few,TRBV5-1,TRBJ2-1,CASSGKTSGYNEQFF,TGCGCCAGCAGCGGAAAGACTAGCGGATACAATGAGCAGTTCTTC
-,14,-,TRBV18,TRBJ2-1,CASSPPIGNNEQFF,TGTGCCAGCTCACCACCGATCGGCAACAATGAGCAGTTCTTC
TRBD1,15,-,TRBV5-6,TRBJ2-5,CASSWAGTGRETQYF,TGTGCCAGCAGCTGGGCCGGGACAGGGCGAGAGACCCAGTACTTC
-,14,few,TRBV19,TRBJ1-5,CASSIRQPNQPQHF,TGTGCCAGTAGTATACGGCAACCCAATCAGCCCCAGCATTTT
-,16,-,TRBV4-3,TRBJ1-3,CASSPGLLPSGNTIYF,TGCGCCAGCAGCCCAGGACTGCTACCCTCTGGAAACACCATATATTTT
TRBD1,14,few,TRBV29-1,TRBJ2-7,CSVGQGGSSYEQYF,TGCAGCGTGGGACAGGGGGGTTCCTCCTACGAGCAGTACTTC
TRBD1,15,-,TRBV18,TRBJ2-1,CASSVTGGRRNEQFF,TGTGCCAGCTCAGTAACAGGGGGCCGACGCAATGAGCAGTTCTTC
-,15,few,TRBV28,TRBJ1-4,CASSPSGARRGKLFF,TGTGCCAGCAGTCCCTCCGGGGCGAGACGTGGAAAACTGTTTTTT